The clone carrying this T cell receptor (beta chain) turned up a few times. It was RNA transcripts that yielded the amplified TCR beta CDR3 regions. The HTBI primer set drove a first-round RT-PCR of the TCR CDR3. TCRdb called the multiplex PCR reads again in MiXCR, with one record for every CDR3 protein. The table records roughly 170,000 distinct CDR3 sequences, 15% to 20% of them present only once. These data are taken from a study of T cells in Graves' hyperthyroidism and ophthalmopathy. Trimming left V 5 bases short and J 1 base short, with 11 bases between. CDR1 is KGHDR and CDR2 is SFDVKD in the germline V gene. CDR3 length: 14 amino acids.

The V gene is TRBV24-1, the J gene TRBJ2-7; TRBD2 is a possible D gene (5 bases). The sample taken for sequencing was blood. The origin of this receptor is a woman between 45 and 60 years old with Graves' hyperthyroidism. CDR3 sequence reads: CATSAAAPSYEQYF. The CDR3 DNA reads TGTGCCACCAGTGCAGCGGCCCCTTCCTACGAGCAGTACTTC.